The T cell receptor beta chain described here comes from a study of cytomegalovirus exposure and HLA in healthy donors (dated by TCRdb to between 2016 and 2019). As for the study more broadly: In an earlier analysis of some 550 of the donors, 276 Gb of sequence data and 120 million or so unique TCR beta sequences from roughly 200 million T cells were reported. The later analysis used no new phenotypic data to find candidate immune exposures, relying instead on TCR beta sequences and their occurrence across donors. HLA typing covered class I and class II loci at four-digit resolution. Because of strong linkage in the cohort, roughly five DR-DQ haplotypes were treated as single units for association and clustering. A later analysis re-examined previously published TCR beta repertoires from 600 to 700 donors and added high-resolution HLA genotyping to investigate patterns of TCR occurrence. Among some 400 genotyped donors of the cohort, an average of approximately 240,000 unique TCR beta nucleotide sequences was sequenced per donor, of which roughly 18% were non-productive. The study aimed to test whether signatures of past pathogen exposure could be identified by cataloging public T cell receptors. Every repertoire in the discovery cohort had been generated on one and the same sequencing platform. Donor age, sex, ethnicity and CMV serostatus were compiled together with the repertoire data. A separate validation cohort of about 110 different subjects was used in addition to the roughly 670-subject first cohort. The number of donors typed differed by locus, with about 629-640 for A, B, C, DRB1 and DQB1, about 500 for DQA1, 600 to 610 for DPA1, and around 430 for DPB1. A later genetic analysis took genome-wide SNP genotypes for about 55% of the roughly 700 donors and used that subset as a discovery cohort. Of the 350 to 450 genotyped donors, over 70% fell in the genetic ancestry cluster associated with self-reported Caucasian donors. To predict cytomegalovirus infection status, the study brought together high-throughput TCR immunosequencing, statistical association of individual TCRs with disease status, and machine learning. To decide whether each TCR beta V gene segment behaved as functional or pseudogenic, an earlier analysis of 587 of the donors relied on high-throughput TCR beta sequencing. An early release that covered some 630 HLA-typed donors contained approximately 300 gigabases of sequencing data and around 85 million unique TCR sequences. Using immunosequencing, the study profiled T cell repertoires from approximately 700 subjects and related those repertoires to cytomegalovirus serostatus. Paper-wide results and their limitations: Specific HLA alleles were associated with 15,000 to 20,000 TCR beta sequences at a false discovery rate of 0.05 in a later analysis. Because counts were too low, some 16 rarely observed V segments, including chromosome 9 orphons, were excluded from the earlier analysis of a few hundred of the donors. Because some donors lacked HLA typing at each locus, the association tests relied only on the typed subset. An earlier analysis of 587 of the donors showed that most TCR beta V segments appeared in productive rearrangements either about 90% or about 30% of the time, which broadly matched IMGT annotations. Because the 87-base-pair reads could not distinguish some IMGT-functional V segments, including TRBV6-2 and TRBV6-3, those segments were excluded. V-gene and J-gene trimming of TCR beta chains was associated with a missense DCLRE1C variant in a later genetic analysis, and the association was replicated in an independent cohort. In vitro tests confirmed that a few of the cytomegalovirus-associated TCR beta chains recognize cytomegalovirus antigens. A later analysis found that most CMV-associated TCR beta chains appeared HLA-restricted, with HLA associations seemingly driven largely by CMV exposure. A total of about 180 TCR beta chains were listed by the study as associated with cytomegalovirus. The presence/absence analyses assumed that sequencing depth was roughly uniform across donors, and that assumption may not be true. In both the original and validation cohorts, the classifier was reported to diagnose cytomegalovirus status with high specificity and sensitivity. A further reported finding was that TCR beta sequences accurately predicted the HLA-A and HLA-B alleles for most subjects in the first cohort. Only TCR beta chains were sequenced in this cohort, and the absence of alpha or paired-chain data limited detectable features. In a later analysis, HLA-associated TCR beta chains were found to be more clonally expanded and to have lower generation probabilities than equally common non-associated chains. In a later genetic analysis, fewer N-insertions in productive TCRs were reported among donors in an Asian-associated ancestry cluster than the roughly 670-donor mean. For the cohort, immune exposure information was limited to CMV serostatus. A later analysis found that TCR association rates varied across HLA loci, with DRB1 alleles showing the most associated TCRs and HLA-C alleles the fewest. The authors suggested that the approach could potentially be generalized to other disease states and immunological phenotypes. Strong co-occurrence of HLA alleles, especially DR and DQ, made assigning TCR associations to individual alleles difficult. According to a later analysis, parvovirus B19, influenza, CMV and Epstein-Barr virus appeared linked to several top co-occurrence clusters. Most TCR sequences were observed very rarely across donors, whereas some public TCRs were present in many individuals. The sequencing pipeline was judged likely to have produced a cluster of highly shared sequence variants as a technical artifact. Linkage disequilibrium might explain the correlated functional status among segregating V segments, but an unknown experimental factor could not be ruled out.

This clone came up a few times. Its antigen remains unidentified. The record has no base qualities; no much larger clone is one base away. The cohort comprised 666 healthy bone marrow donors. At the time of sampling, all cohort members were nominally healthy, though unrecorded immune exposures were likely present. The donor tested CMV seropositive and was one of the 289 seropositive cohort members. Every donor gave a peripheral blood sample, and the peripheral blood mononuclear cells from that sample were used for TCR beta sequencing. The Qiagen DNeasy Blood Extraction Kit was used to extract genomic DNA from the blood cell samples. The library relied on the immunoSEQ multiplex PCR assay. The multiplex PCR relied on a mix of 60 forward primers for TCR Vbeta segments and 13 reverse primers for TCR Jbeta segments. A multiplex PCR assay on genomic DNA amplified the CDR3 region of rearranged TCR beta genes. Amplified TCR beta libraries were sequenced as 87-base-pair reads on the Illumina HiSeq System. As for the authors' bioinformatics: A later analysis tallied 75 million to 95 million unique TCR beta chains across the 666 repertoires, and some 12 million of those chains were shared by two or more donors. To remove PCR and sequencing errors, raw reads were error-corrected and collapsed into unique sequences using a nearest-neighbor algorithm that merged closely related sequences. Alignment of CDR3 sequences to IMGT reference sequences was used to assign V, D and J gene segments. For a sequence to be retained, a match of at least six nucleotides to both a V gene segment and a J gene segment was required. A rearrangement counted as productive if the CDR3 had no stop codons and remained in frame with V and J, and every other rearrangement counted as non-productive. Following IMGT convention, CDR3 was defined as the stretch from the second conserved V-encoded cysteine up to the conserved J-encoded phenylalanine. The earlier analysis of about 570 of the donors excluded any sequence lacking an unambiguous match to a single V gene segment. In an earlier analysis of around 590 of the donors, a V segment was called functional when productive rearrangements were above 56.7%, and segregating when the standard deviation between donors exceeded 5%. A statistical classification framework was built for diagnosing cytomegalovirus status from the catalog of TCR beta chain sequences. A later analysis assigned V and J genes by comparing TCR nucleotide sequences with IMGT/GENE-DB human TR gene sequences. The TCRdist pipeline was used in a later analysis to assign CDR3 sequences and most-parsimonious VDJ recombination scenarios. A later analysis defined each TCR beta chain by its CDR3 amino acid sequence plus V-gene family, and excluded reads lacking a unique V-gene family. A later analysis removed 592 highly shared, low-generation-probability nucleotide sequences to deal with suspected cross-contamination and a sequencing artifact. In a later analysis, a clonal expansion index was calculated for each public chain from normalized within-repertoire ranks of inferred template counts. Generation probabilities in a later analysis came from a VDJ recombination model fitted to out-of-frame rearrangements, and those results were checked against IGoR. Hypergeometric tests were used in a later analysis to score TCR-TCR, TCR-HLA and TCR-CMV co-occurrence, with a repertoire-size bias correction applied to the TCR pairs. False discovery rates were estimated in a later analysis by permuting HLA or CMV assignments 20 times. In a later analysis, co-occurring TCRs were grouped using DBSCAN, and TCRdist sequence similarity was added for clustering within HLA-allele-positive subsets. Repertoires with fewer than 30,000 or more than 120,000 public chains were left out of co-occurrence clustering, as were about 5 repertoires with anomalous nucleotide sharing. This immuneACCESS table, as held by TCRdb, lists in-frame sequences with V and J called but not all clones. Of the missing ones, under half trace to an unresolved V gene in checked studies; the others have no known cause. That table gives V, J and clone size, and the DNA gave D and trimming. The sample has approximately 85,000 clones on record, around 62% of them singletons. The ten largest clones represent about 5.4% of the sample.

The CDR3 goes from the cysteine to the phenylalanine over 12 residues. The DNA shown is the 36-base CDR3, in frame from base 1. In the germline V gene (reference sequence), CDR1 corresponds to MNHNY and CDR2 to SVGAGI. The germline ends are 10 bases apart after V is trimmed by 7 bases and J by 6 bases. The V and J segments used are TRBV6-6 and TRBJ1-5; D gene: possibly TRBD1, on 5 matching bases. This sequence was found in a woman aged 25 to 39 in good health and CMV-seropositive. Source material: PBMCs. The encoded CDR3 is CASTQAGQPQHF. The bases are TGTGCCAGCACACAGGCTGGTCAGCCCCAGCATTTT.